The rows below give T cell receptor beta chains drawn from one sample of a study of T-cell reconstitution after alpha-beta-depleted transplantation in children. A single record per CDR3 protein comes from TCRdb applying MiXCR to the PCR reads. Here the sample spans about 980,000 distinct CDR3 sequences, about 29% being singletons. Sequences were derived from PBMCs, mostly from graft donor cells, sampled 360 days after TCRalphabeta/CD19-depleted stem cell transplant. These receptors were obtained from a boy under two years old who had a stem cell transplant for SCID, so the T cells may come from the graft donor. The CDR3 runs from the conserved cysteine through the conserved F or W. The D gene is left open where the match is weak. Part of the rows lack a size; the others show once, few, many or a class for expanded clones.

V,size,J,D,CDR3,DNA
TRBV12-3/TRBV12-4,few,TRBJ1-2,.,CASSFGDAGFVYGYTF,TGTGCCAGCAGTTTTGGGGATGCCGGATTTGTCTATGGCTACACCTTC
TRBV5-6,few,TRBJ1-3,TRBD1,CASSFIDRGLGGNTIYF,TGTGCCAGCAGCTTTATCGACAGGGGGCTAGGAGGAAACACCATATATTTT
TRBV4-1,few,TRBJ2-2,TRBD1,CASSQNSGQGSFTGELFF,TGCGCCAGCAGCCAAAATTCCGGACAGGGGTCCTTCACCGGGGAGCTGTTTTTT
TRBV10-3,.,TRBJ1-2,TRBD1,CAIKWDRGPYGYTF,TGTGCCATCAAGTGGGACAGGGGGCCCTATGGCTACACCTTC
TRBV12-3/TRBV12-4,.,TRBJ2-5,.,CASSFRDPRETQYF,TGTGCCAGCAGTTTTAGGGACCCACGGGAGACCCAGTACTTC
TRBV29-1,.,TRBJ2-5,.,CSYWGGASETQYF,TGCAGCTACTGGGGGGGGGCCTCGGAGACCCAGTACTTC
TRBV20-1,.,TRBJ2-5,.,CSASFAEPYQETQYF,TGCAGTGCTAGTTTCGCGGAGCCGTACCAAGAGACCCAGTACTTC
TRBV5-1,.,TRBJ1-5,.,CASSVNAMDQPQHF,TGCGCCAGCAGCGTAAACGCCATGGATCAGCCCCAGCATTTT
TRBV9,.,TRBJ1-1,TRBD1,CASSVGAGGADTEAFF,TGTGCCAGCAGCGTAGGGGCAGGGGGCGCGGACACTGAAGCTTTCTTT
TRBV6-1,few,TRBJ2-7,.,CASSKAAPRDLLGEQYF,TGTGCCAGCAGCAAAGCCGCCCCCCGGGATCTACTCGGAGAGCAGTACTTC
TRBV7-2,.,TRBJ2-5,.,CASSLPEGILKTQYF,TGTGCCAGCAGCTTACCCGAGGGAATTCTAAAGACCCAGTACTTC
TRBV20-1,.,TRBJ1-5,.,CSVAPRGQPQHF,TGCAGTGTTGCCCCGAGGGGTCAGCCCCAGCATTTT
TRBV6-1,few,TRBJ2-1,.,CASTPWGGPLDSYNEQFF,TGTGCCAGCACCCCTTGGGGGGGGCCACTAGACTCCTACAATGAGCAGTTCTTC
TRBV20-1,.,TRBJ1-1,.,CSAHRSEGTEAFF,TGCAGTGCCCACCGAAGTGAGGGGACTGAAGCTTTCTTT
TRBV20-1,.,TRBJ2-3,TRBD2,CSAVAGATDTQYF,TGCAGCGCTGTAGCGGGGGCCACAGATACGCAGTATTTT
TRBV18,few,TRBJ1-1,.,CASLLSGTLNTEAFF,TGTGCCAGCCTCCTATCCGGGACGTTGAACACTGAAGCTTTCTTT
TRBV7-8,.,TRBJ1-1,.,CASEKSAGLNTEAFF,TGTGCCAGCGAAAAGTCGGCTGGGCTTAACACTGAAGCTTTCTTT
TRBV5-1,.,TRBJ2-7,TRBD2,CASSGKLSGGDEQYF,TGCGCCAGCAGCGGGAAGCTCAGCGGGGGGGACGAGCAGTACTTC
TRBV18,once,TRBJ1-2,.,CASSPSISEEDGYTF,TGTGCCAGCTCACCATCAATATCGGAAGAGGACGGCTACACCTTC
TRBV3-1,few,TRBJ2-5,.,CASVHGAETQYF,TGTGCCAGCGTGCACGGGGCAGAGACCCAGTACTTC
TRBV9,.,TRBJ2-1,.,CASSVDRDSYNEQIF,TGTGCCAGCAGCGTAGACAGGGACTCCTACAATGAGCAGATCTTC
TRBV4-2,few,TRBJ2-5,.,CASSQDGGGPLETQYF,TGTGCCAGCAGCCAAGATGGAGGGGGGCCCCTGGAGACCCAGTACTTC
TRBV6-5,.,TRBJ2-3,TRBD2,CASSSLMGRGTDTQYF,TGTGCCAGCAGTTCCTTAATGGGGCGGGGGACAGATACGCAGTATTTT
TRBV5-1,few,TRBJ2-1,.,CASSGRGTEYNEQFF,TGCGCCAGCAGCGGAAGGGGGACCGAATACAATGAGCAGTTCTTC
TRBV10-3,.,TRBJ2-3,TRBD1,CAISGQGSRTDTQYF,TGTGCCATCAGTGGACAGGGTTCACGCACAGATACGCAGTATTTT
TRBV12-3/TRBV12-4,.,TRBJ2-2,TRBD1,CASSPGQDRSGELFF,TGTGCCAGCAGTCCCGGACAGGATAGGTCCGGGGAGCTGTTTTTT
TRBV12-3/TRBV12-4,few,TRBJ2-7,.,CASSADIGYEQYF,TGTGCCAGCAGTGCGGACATTGGCTACGAGCAGTACTTC
TRBV7-3,.,TRBJ1-6,TRBD1,CASSLTGRQGVGSSPLHF,TGTGCCAGCAGCTTAACGGGTCGGCAGGGGGTTGGGAGTTCACCCCTCCACTTT
TRBV7-6,.,TRBJ1-1,.,CASSRYRDGDTEAFF,TGTGCCAGCAGCCGTTACCGGGACGGCGACACTGAAGCTTTCTTT
TRBV12-3/TRBV12-4,few,TRBJ1-2,.,CASSLSSVSVAYGYTF,TGTGCCAGCAGTTTATCCAGTGTTTCCGTCGCCTATGGCTACACCTTC
TRBV5-5,.,TRBJ1-5,.,CASSGANNQPQHF,TGTGCCAGCAGTGGAGCCAACAATCAGCCCCAGCATTTT
TRBV4-1,.,TRBJ1-1,.,CASSPADRLDTEAFF,TGCGCCAGCAGCCCCGCGGACAGATTGGACACTGAAGCTTTCTTT
TRBV28,many,TRBJ2-3,.,CASSPQLYYSHTDTQYF,TGTGCCAGCAGTCCCCAACTCTACTACTCCCACACAGATACGCAGTATTTT
TRBV29-1,.,TRBJ2-3,.,CSVRGETISTDTQYF,TGCAGCGTTAGAGGGGAGACGATTAGCACAGATACGCAGTATTTT
TRBV6-5,.,TRBJ1-1,.,CASSYGQSLNTEAFF,TGTGCCAGCAGTTACGGACAGTCATTGAACACTGAAGCTTTCTTT
TRBV12-3/TRBV12-4,.,TRBJ2-5,TRBD1,CASSHRDRAIQETQYF,TGTGCCAGCAGTCACCGGGACAGGGCCATTCAAGAGACCCAGTACTTC
TRBV29-1,few,TRBJ2-5,TRBD1,CSVRGGDETQYF,TGCAGCGTTAGAGGGGGCGATGAGACCCAGTACTTC
TRBV7-2,.,TRBJ2-1,TRBD1,CASSLAGQAQFF,TGTGCCAGCAGCTTAGCGGGACAGGCGCAGTTCTTC
TRBV12-3/TRBV12-4,.,TRBJ2-7,TRBD1,CASSLAHSRGNEQYF,TGTGCCAGCAGTTTAGCGCATTCCAGGGGGAACGAGCAGTACTTC
TRBV7-9,.,TRBJ2-6,.,CASSPTGSAGANVLTF,TGTGCCAGCAGCCCAACAGGGAGCGCTGGGGCCAACGTCCTGACTTTC
TRBV5-1,few,TRBJ2-7,TRBD1,CASSLFGTSGGREQYF,TGCGCCAGCAGCTTGTTCGGAACCTCAGGGGGCCGAGAGCAGTACTTC
TRBV20-1,.,TRBJ1-2,.,CSASPKGRDYGYTF,TGCAGTGCTAGTCCGAAGGGTCGAGACTATGGCTACACCTTC
TRBV15,few,TRBJ2-7,.,CATGQTTYEQYF,TGTGCCACCGGGCAGACCACCTACGAGCAGTACTTC
TRBV15,few,TRBJ2-2,TRBD2,CATSTTSGGAEGGELFF,TGTGCCACCAGCACCACTAGCGGGGGGGCCGAAGGCGGGGAGCTGTTTTTT
TRBV18,many,TRBJ2-1,.,CASSPGRNEQFF,TGTGCCAGCTCACCAGGGCGGAATGAGCAGTTCTTC
TRBV12-3/TRBV12-4,.,TRBJ2-3,TRBD1,CASSRDRGPSRDTQYF,TGTGCCAGCAGCCGGGACAGGGGGCCTTCCAGAGATACGCAGTATTTT
TRBV7-3,.,TRBJ2-5,.,CASSLGGSRETQYF,TGTGCCAGCAGCTTAGGAGGGTCCAGGGAGACCCAGTACTTC